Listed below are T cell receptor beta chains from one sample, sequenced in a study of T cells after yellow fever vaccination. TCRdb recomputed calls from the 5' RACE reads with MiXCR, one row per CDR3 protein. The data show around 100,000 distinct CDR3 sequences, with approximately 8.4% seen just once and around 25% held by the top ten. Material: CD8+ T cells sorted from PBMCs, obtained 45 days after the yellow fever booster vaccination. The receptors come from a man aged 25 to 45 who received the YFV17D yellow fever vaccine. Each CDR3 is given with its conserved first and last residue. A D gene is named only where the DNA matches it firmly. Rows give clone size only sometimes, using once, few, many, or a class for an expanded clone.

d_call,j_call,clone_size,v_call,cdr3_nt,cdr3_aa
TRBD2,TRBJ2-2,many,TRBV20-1,TGCAGTGCTAGAATCTCTAGCGGGGAGATAAACACCGGGGAGCTGTTTTTT,CSARISSGEINTGELFF
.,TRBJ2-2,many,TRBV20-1,TGCAGTGCTAGAGATTTTTCGGGAACGAACACCGGGGAGCTGTTTTTT,CSARDFSGTNTGELFF
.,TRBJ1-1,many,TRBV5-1,TGCGCCAGCAGCGATCCGGGACACTCGAACACTGAAGCTTTCTTT,CASSDPGHSNTEAFF
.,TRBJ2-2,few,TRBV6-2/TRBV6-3,TGTGCCAGCAGTTACTCGGTATCCACCGGGGAGCTGTTTTTT,CASSYSVSTGELFF
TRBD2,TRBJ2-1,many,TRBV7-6,TGTGCCAGCAGCTCGGGGTTTGGTACTAGCGATGAGCAGTTCTTC,CASSSGFGTSDEQFF
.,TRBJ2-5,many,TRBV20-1,TGCAGTGCAACGGGACCGGGTTGGGAGACCCAGTACTTC,CSATGPGWETQYF
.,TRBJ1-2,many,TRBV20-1,TGCAGTGCTAGGACTCGAACGACGAAGGCTGGCTACACCTTC,CSARTRTTKAGYTF
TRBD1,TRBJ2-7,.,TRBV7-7,TGTGCCAGCAGCCCCGGCAGGGGGTTCTACGAGCAGTACTTC,CASSPGRGFYEQYF
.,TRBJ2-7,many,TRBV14,TGTGCCAGCAGCCAATATGTCGAGCAGTACTTC,CASSQYVEQYF
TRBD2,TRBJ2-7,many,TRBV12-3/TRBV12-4,TGTGCCAGCAGTCTACTAGCGGGAGGAATCTACGAGCAGTACTTC,CASSLLAGGIYEQYF
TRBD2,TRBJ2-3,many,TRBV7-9,TGTGCCAGCAGCTCACTAGCGGGAGCGGGCAACACAGATACGCAGTATTTT,CASSSLAGAGNTDTQYF
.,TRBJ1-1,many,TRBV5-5,TGTGCCAGCAGCCAACATCTAGACAGTAACACTGAAGCTTTCTTT,CASSQHLDSNTEAFF
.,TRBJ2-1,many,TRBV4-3,TGCGCCAGCAGCCAAGCTTCGTTACAGGGCTACAATGAGCAGTTCTTC,CASSQASLQGYNEQFF
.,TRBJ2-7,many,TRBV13,TGTGCCAGCAGCTCTCTAACAGGGCCTCGTACAGACTACGAGCAGTACTTC,CASSSLTGPRTDYEQYF
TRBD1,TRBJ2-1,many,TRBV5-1,TGCGCCAGCAGCTCCGACAGGGCGAGCGATGAGCAGTTCTTC,CASSSDRASDEQFF
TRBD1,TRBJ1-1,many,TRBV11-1,TGTGCCAGCAGCTCCCCGGGACAGGGTACGAAACCGAACACTGAAGCTTTCTTT,CASSSPGQGTKPNTEAFF
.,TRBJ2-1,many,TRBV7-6,TGTGCCAGCAGCTTAATACAGGGTGAATACAATGAGCAGTTCTTC,CASSLIQGEYNEQFF
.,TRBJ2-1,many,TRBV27,TGTGCCAGCAGTTTTGGGGCCGGACCTTACAATGAGCAGTTCTTC,CASSFGAGPYNEQFF
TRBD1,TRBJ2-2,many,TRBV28,TGTGCCAGCGACAGGGGAGAGGACACCGGGGAGCTGTTTTTT,CASDRGEDTGELFF
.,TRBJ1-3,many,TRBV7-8,TGTGCCAGCAGCTTAGAACAGGGCGGCTCTGGAAACACCATATATTTT,CASSLEQGGSGNTIYF
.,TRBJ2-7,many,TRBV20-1,TGCACCGTCCCAGTTGCCGACTACGAGCAGTACTTC,CTVPVADYEQYF
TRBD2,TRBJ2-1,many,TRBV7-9,TGTGCCAGCAGTAATCATCGTTCTAGCGGGATTGATGAGCAGTTCTTC,CASSNHRSSGIDEQFF